Following are 27 T cell receptor beta chains from one sample sequenced in a study of CD8 T cells in Susac syndrome. The RNA input was roughly 0.45 to 1 ug, and it was reverse transcribed with random hexamers. Each CDR3 protein is one row after TCRdb ran MiXCR on the immunoSEQ multiplex PCR reads. The table includes about 170,000 distinct CDR3 sequences, over 85% detected once. The specimen was CD4+ T cells from PBMCs. These receptors were taken from a human donor with multiple sclerosis.

The gene calls are TRBV10-3 and TRBJ1-1; no reliable D call. V gave up 10 bases and J gave up 1 base, with 13 bases separating them. CDR1 is ENHRY, CDR2 SYGVKD, per germline. The CDR3 extends over 13 amino acids. The CDR3 nucleotides are TGTGCCACCACGGGCACACAGAACACTGAAGCTTTCTTT. Amino acids: CATTGTQNTEAFF.

The rearrangement joins TRBV7-3 to TRBJ2-7, with D perhaps TRBD2 (6 bases). V shed 0 bases and J shed 2 bases, with 11 bases lying between them. CDR1 is SGHTA and CDR2 is FQGTGA in the germline V gene. This CDR3 is built from 15 residues. The CDR3 sequence is CASSLTAGGTYEQYF. The CDR3 DNA reads as TGTGCCAGCAGCTTAACGGCCGGGGGAACCTACGAGCAGTACTTC.

V is TRBV9 and J is TRBJ2-2; D gene ambiguous. Germline V gives CDR1 SGDLS, CDR2 YYNGEE. Trimming removed 6 bases from V and 7 bases from J, with 16 bases in between. This CDR3 region has 14 residues. As DNA, the CDR3 is TGTGCCAGCACCCCGGGCCCCCGGAGCGGGGAGCTGTTTTTT. Amino acids: CASTPGPRSGELFF.

This rearrangement joins TRBV2 to TRBJ1-5; D gene ambiguous. Germline V gene data show CDR1 as SNHLY and CDR2 as FYNNEI. This CDR3 contains 13 residues. V shed 6 bases and J shed 4 bases, with 10 bases lying between them. CDR3 DNA: TGTGCCAGCAGCAAGGCCTCGAATCAGCCCCAGCATTTT. It translates to CASSKASNQPQHF.

The chain is built from TRBV4-1 and TRBJ2-1; TRBD2 matches 8 bases. V shed 0 bases and J 4 bases; nucleotides not matched to a gene: 5. The CDR3 consists of 16 residues. The germline gives CDR1 MGHRA, CDR2 YSYEKL. The CDR3 DNA reads as TGCGCCAGCAGCCAAGAGGGGACTAGTACTTACAATGAGCAGTTCTTC. Amino acids: CASSQEGTSTYNEQFF.

This sequence joins TRBV20-1 and TRBJ2-4; 7 bases match TRBD2. V shed 3 bases and J 0 bases; nucleotides not matched to a gene: 5. Germline V gene data show CDR1 as DFQATT and CDR2 as SNEGSKA (reference sequence). This CDR3 has 15 residues. The CDR3 loop reads CSASPSGVAKNIQYF. CDR3 coding DNA: TGCAGTGCTAGTCCTAGCGGTGTAGCCAAAAACATTCAGTACTTC.

This clonotype showed up just a few times. The genes are TRBV6-5 and TRBJ2-2; D unresolved. Germline V gives CDR1 MNHEY, CDR2 SVGAGI. V lost 0 bases to trimming and J lost 4 bases, with 0 bases between them. CDR3 length: 12 residues. CDR3 nucleotides: TGTGCCAGCAGTTACTCCACCGGGGAGCTGTTTTTT. The encoded protein is CASSYSTGELFF.

The chain has TRBV24-1 and TRBJ2-1, with D unclear. Deletions cut 4 bases from V and 7 bases from J, with 13 bases between. The V gene's germline CDR1 is KGHDR and CDR2 SFDVKD. There are 14 residues in the CDR3. CDR3: CATSESRAANEQFF. Written as DNA, the CDR3 is TGTGCCACCAGTGAAAGTAGGGCTGCAAATGAGCAGTTCTTC.

This clonotype was counted once. The V call is TRBV28, the J call TRBJ2-7; D remains unclear. Trimming left V 0 bases short and J 0 bases short, with 6 bases between. The V gene's germline CDR1 is MDHEN and CDR2 SYDVKM. The CDR3 runs to 14 residues. CDR3 DNA sequence: TGTGCCAGCAGTTTATGGGCAGGCTCCTACGAGCAGTACTTC. The encoded protein is CASSLWAGSYEQYF.

The genes are TRBV6-4 and TRBJ1-5; D call uncertain. Germline CDR1 reads MRHNA; CDR2 reads SNTAGT. CDR3 length equals 14 residues. V was cut by 3 bases and J by 5 bases, with 11 bases left in between. The CDR3 DNA follows: TGTGCCAGCAGTGATTGGGCAACTGATCAGCCCCAGCATTTT. Protein product: CASSDWATDQPQHF.

The V call is TRBV2, the J call TRBJ1-2; D is undetermined. CDR1 is SNHLY and CDR2 is FYNNEI in the germline V gene. CDR3 length: 14 amino acids. V was shortened by 8 bases and J by 4 bases, with 17 bases between the two germline ends. The CDR3 is CASLRRTESYGYTF. Here the CDR3 DNA reads TGTGCCAGCTTACGACGGACGGAGTCCTATGGCTACACCTTC. Drawing the rest from reference TRBV2 and TRBJ1-2, the complete variable domain is EPEVTQTPSHQVTQMGQEVILRCVPISNHLYFYWYRQILGQKVEFLVSFYNNEISEKSEIFDDQFSVERPDGSNFTLKIRSTKLEDSAMYFCASLRRTESYGYTFGSGTRLTVV.

This clonotype has a single count. The chain recombines TRBV19 with TRBJ1-2; possible D gene TRBD1, 6 bases. The CDR3 loop spans 12 amino acids. Germline loops: CDR1 LNHDA, CDR2 SQIVND (reference sequence). Trimming cost V 10 bases and J 1 base, with 10 bases left between them. The CDR3 DNA is TGTGCCATATCACAGGGTAACTATGGCTACACCTTC. Residues: CAISQGNYGYTF.

The chain employs TRBV7-9 and TRBJ2-7; possibly TRBD2 for D (6 bases). Per germline, CDR1 SEHNR and CDR2 FQNEAQ (reference sequence). Trimming stripped 5 bases from V and 7 bases from J, with 24 bases between. The CDR3 is 16 residues long. CDR3 DNA sequence: TGTGCCAGCAGCGTCGCGCACTTAAGGGCGGGATTGGAGCAGTACTTC. As protein: CASSVAHLRAGLEQYF.

CDR3 protein: CASSGGTDTQYF. Written as DNA, the CDR3 is TGTGCCAGTAGCGGGGGCACAGATACGCAGTATTTT. The chain combines TRBV7-3 with TRBJ2-3; 8 positions match TRBD2. V was clipped by 9 bases and J by 1 base; unmatched bases: 0. The CDR3 sequence is 12 residues long. Per the germline V gene, CDR1 is SGHTA and CDR2 is FQGTGA. Full variable domain (missing parts from reference TRBV7-3 and TRBJ2-3): GAGVSQTPSNKVTEKGKYVELRCDPISGHTALYWYRQSLGQGPEFLIYFQGTGAADDSGLPNDRFFAVRPEGSVSTLKIQRTERGDSAVYLCASSGGTDTQYFGPGTRLTVL.

V gene TRBV2 combines with J gene TRBJ2-3, with 8 bases lining up with TRBD1. Germline lookup yields CDR1 SNHLY and CDR2 FYNNEI. Losses at the gene ends were 10 bases for V and 0 bases for J; bases not matched to a gene: 3. This CDR3 contains 13 residues. The CDR3 protein is CANRDRSTDTQYF. In DNA form, the CDR3 reads TGTGCCAACCGGGACAGGAGCACAGATACGCAGTATTTT.

The chain carries TRBV24-1 and TRBJ2-5; either TRBD1 or TRBD2 may fit D (5 bases each). The CDR3 sequence is 15 residues long. V shed 4 bases and J shed 3 bases, with 14 bases lying between them. Germline V gene sequence: CDR1 KGHDR, CDR2 SFDVKD. CDR3 in amino acids: CATSDPGTEEETQYF. The CDR3 DNA reads TGTGCCACCAGTGACCCTGGGACGGAGGAAGAGACCCAGTACTTC.

In DNA form, the CDR3 reads TGTGCCAGCCAAACAAACGGGGGTTTCTCACCCCTCCACTTT. It yields the protein CASQTNGGFSPLHF. This sequence joins TRBV2 and TRBJ1-6; D is possibly TRBD1 (5 bases). Germline CDR1 is SNHLY and CDR2 is FYNNEI. The CDR3 has 14 residues. With 8 bases removed from V and 10 bases from J, the gap between germline ends came to 18 bases.

This clonotype was detected once. One end of the junction does not line up with germline, which may come from a read error. The CDR3, as DNA: TGTGCCAGCAGCTCCGGGACAGGGAGATTCAAGGCCTTC. It is translated as CASSSGTGRFKAF. The gene calls are TRBV3-1 and TRBJ1-2; 9 bases are a match to TRBD1. This CDR3 region has 13 residues. In germline, CDR1 is LGHDT, CDR2 YNNKEL (reference sequence).

This chain uses TRBV6-5 with TRBJ2-7, with 11 bases that match TRBD1. The germline gives CDR1 MNHEY, CDR2 SVGAGI. V dropped 2 bases and J dropped 2; count of bases not matched to a gene: 8. There are 17 residues in the CDR3. CDR3 in DNA: TGTGCCAGCAGTTACCCAACCTCGGGACAGGGGGCCTACGAGCAGTACTTC. Protein product: CASSYPTSGQGAYEQYF.

The chain has TRBV20-1 and TRBJ1-1; the D gene is possibly TRBD1 (5 bases). V gave up 2 bases and J gave up 1 base, with 8 bases separating them. Germline values: CDR1 DFQATT, CDR2 SNEGSKA (reference sequence). This CDR3 region has 13 residues. CDR3 in amino acids: CSARTGANTEAFF. The CDR3 DNA reads as TGCAGTGCTAGAACCGGGGCGAACACTGAAGCTTTCTTT.

The rearrangement joins TRBV6-1 to TRBJ1-3; D is perhaps TRBD1 (5 bases). The CDR3 spans 17 residues. Trimming removed 4 bases from V and 4 bases from J, with 20 bases in between. Germline V gene data show CDR1 as MNHNS and CDR2 as SASEGT. This chain's CDR3 is CASSVALITGKGNTIYF. In DNA form, the CDR3 reads TGTGCCAGCAGTGTCGCGTTGATAACAGGAAAGGGAAACACCATATATTTT.

This rearrangement joins TRBV29-1 to TRBJ2-3, with 11 bases that match TRBD2. V lost 4 bases to trimming and J lost 4 bases; unmatched junction nucleotides: 4. This CDR3 spans 14 amino acids. Germline CDR1 and CDR2: SQVTM and ANQGSEA. The CDR3 sequence is CSVAPTSGADTQYF. CDR3 in DNA: TGCAGCGTTGCCCCGACTAGCGGGGCAGATACGCAGTATTTT.

V is TRBV4-1 and J is TRBJ2-1; D is undetermined. The CDR3 length is 13 residues. Germline CDR1 and CDR2: MGHRA and YSYEKL. Trimming left V 1 base short and J 3 bases short, with 4 bases between. As DNA, the CDR3 is TGCGCCAGCAGCCAAGGCTACTACAATGAGCAGTTCTTC. It specifies CASSQGYYNEQFF.

The rearrangement uses TRBV2 and TRBJ2-6; D is perhaps TRBD1 or TRBD2 (5 bases each). The CDR3 loop spans 14 amino acids. Germline V gene sequence: CDR1 SNHLY, CDR2 FYNNEI. Trimming took 5 bases from V and 2 from J, leaving 7 bases between them. CDR3 nucleotides: TGTGCCAGCAGTCAGGGACCTGGGGCCAACGTCCTGACTTTC. Its protein is CASSQGPGANVLTF.

The chain uses TRBV4-1 and TRBJ1-6; D not certain. Trimming pared 4 bases from V and 10 bases from J, leaving 11 bases between. Germline CDR1 is MGHRA and CDR2 is YSYEKL. The CDR3 contains 13 residues. The CDR3 is CASSRYLPSPLHF. CDR3 sequence (DNA): TGCGCCAGCAGCCGGTATCTCCCCTCACCCCTCCACTTT.

The chain joins TRBV6-6 to TRBJ1-5, with a possible D match to TRBD1 (5 bases). V dropped 6 bases and J dropped 3 bases, with 15 bases sitting between them. CDR3 length: 15 residues. From germline, CDR1 is MNHNY and CDR2 SVGAGI (reference sequence). CDR3 residues: CASSPRDGFNQPQHF. For the CDR3, the DNA is TGTGCCAGCAGCCCAAGGGACGGATTCAATCAGCCCCAGCATTTT.

Only one count was recorded for this clonotype. The chain recombines TRBV9 with TRBJ1-1; TRBD1 aligns across 9 bases. The CDR3 has 15 amino acids. The V and J ends lost 2 bases and 4 bases, in that order; junction bases with no gene match: 6. CDR1 SGDLS and CDR2 YYNGEE come from the germline V gene. CDR3 sequence: CASSVSGTGFTEAFF. The CDR3 nucleotides are TGTGCCAGCAGCGTGTCCGGGACAGGGTTCACTGAAGCTTTCTTT. Full variable domain (missing parts from reference TRBV9 and TRBJ1-1): DSGVTQTPKHLITATGQRVTLRCSPRSGDLSVYWYQQSLDQGLQFLIQYYNGEERAKGNILERFSAQQFPDLHSELNLSSLELGDSALYFCASSVSGTGFTEAFFGQGTRLTVV.